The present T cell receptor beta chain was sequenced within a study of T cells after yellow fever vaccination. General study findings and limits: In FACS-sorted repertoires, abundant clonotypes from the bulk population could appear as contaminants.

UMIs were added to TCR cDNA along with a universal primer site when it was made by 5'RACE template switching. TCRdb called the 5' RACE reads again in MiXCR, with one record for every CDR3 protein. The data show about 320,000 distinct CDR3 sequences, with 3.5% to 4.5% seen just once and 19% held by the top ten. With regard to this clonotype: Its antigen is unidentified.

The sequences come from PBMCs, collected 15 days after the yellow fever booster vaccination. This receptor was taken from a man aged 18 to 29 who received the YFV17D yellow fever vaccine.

CDR3: CASSWIYLQETQYF. Here the CDR3 DNA reads TGTGCCAGCAGCTGGATTTATCTCCAAGAGACCCAGTACTTC. The chain couples TRBV7-9 to TRBJ2-5; D is uncertain. Germline V gives CDR1 SEHNR, CDR2 FQNEAQ (reference sequence). The CDR3 is 14 amino acids. V was shortened by 4 bases and J by 1 base, with 10 bases between the two germline ends.